The T cell receptor (beta chain) under discussion was sequenced for a study of blood T cell repertoires in COVID-19. Study background: The United States, Italy and Spain supplied acute and convalescent COVID-19 samples. Sample material is recorded as cDNA or gDNA derived from T cells, B-cell-depleted T cells, or PBMCs.

The CDR3 extends over 12 amino acids. Germline CDR1 is SGHRS and CDR2 is YFSETQ. With 3 bases removed from V and 10 bases from J, the gap between germline ends came to 11 bases. Per the study methods: Reference gene primer amplification yielded estimated nucleated cell counts. The method was immunoSEQ multiplex PCR; TCRdb's version includes in-frame clones alone and lacks a portion of them. The V and J calls and the clone size are those of that table, but D and trimming were determined from the DNA. Seen here are a few hundred thousand clones, approximately 86% observed once, and the top ten hold about 3%.

This TCR derives from a man aged 55 to 70 with acute or convalescent COVID-19. Source material: peripheral blood. The rearrangement uses TRBV5-1 and TRBJ2-1; D unclear. The CDR3 reads CASSSNFGEQFF. CDR3 sequence (DNA): TGCGCCAGCAGCTCGAACTTCGGGGAGCAGTTCTTC.